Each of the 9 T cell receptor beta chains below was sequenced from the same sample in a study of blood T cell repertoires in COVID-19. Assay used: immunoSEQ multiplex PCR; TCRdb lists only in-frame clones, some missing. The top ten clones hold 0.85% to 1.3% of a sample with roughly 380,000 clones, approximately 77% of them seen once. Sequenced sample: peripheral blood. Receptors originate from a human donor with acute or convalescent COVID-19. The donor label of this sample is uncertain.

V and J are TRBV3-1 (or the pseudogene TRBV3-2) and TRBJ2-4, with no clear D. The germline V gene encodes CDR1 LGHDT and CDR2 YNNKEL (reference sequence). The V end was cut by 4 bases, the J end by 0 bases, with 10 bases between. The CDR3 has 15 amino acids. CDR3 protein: CASSPGVLAKNIQYF. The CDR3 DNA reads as TGTGCCAGCAGCCCCGGAGTACTAGCCAAAAACATTCAGTACTTC.

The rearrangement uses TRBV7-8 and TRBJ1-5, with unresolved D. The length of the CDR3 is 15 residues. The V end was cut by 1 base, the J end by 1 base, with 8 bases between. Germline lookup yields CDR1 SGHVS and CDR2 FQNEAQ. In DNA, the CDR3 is TGTGCCAGCAGCTTAGGGCCTTTGAGCAATCAGCCCCAGCATTTT. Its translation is CASSLGPLSNQPQHF.

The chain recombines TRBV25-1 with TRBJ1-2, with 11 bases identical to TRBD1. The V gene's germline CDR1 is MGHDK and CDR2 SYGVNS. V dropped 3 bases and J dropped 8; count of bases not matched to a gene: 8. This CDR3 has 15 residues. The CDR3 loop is CASSDLGQGARGYTF. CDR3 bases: TGTGCCAGCAGTGACCTAGGACAGGGGGCGAGGGGCTACACCTTC.

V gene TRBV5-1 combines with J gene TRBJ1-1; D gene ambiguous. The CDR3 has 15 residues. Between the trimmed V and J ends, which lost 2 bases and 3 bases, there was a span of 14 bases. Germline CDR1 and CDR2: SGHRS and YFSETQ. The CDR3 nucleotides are TGCGCCAGCAGCTTTAGAGGGCTGGAGTACACTGAAGCTTTCTTT. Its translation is CASSFRGLEYTEAFF.

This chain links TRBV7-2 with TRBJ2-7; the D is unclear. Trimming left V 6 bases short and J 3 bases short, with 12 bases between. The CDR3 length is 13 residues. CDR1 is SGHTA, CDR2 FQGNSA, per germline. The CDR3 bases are TGTGCCAGCAGAGCCGCCTCGAACTACGAGCAGTACTTC. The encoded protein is CASRAASNYEQYF.

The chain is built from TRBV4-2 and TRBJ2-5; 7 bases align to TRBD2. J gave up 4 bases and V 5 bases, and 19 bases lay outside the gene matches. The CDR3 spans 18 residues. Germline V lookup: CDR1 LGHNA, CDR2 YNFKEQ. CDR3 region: CASSYTPGSQRGAETQYF. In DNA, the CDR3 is TGTGCCAGCAGCTACACCCCCGGGAGCCAGCGGGGTGCAGAGACCCAGTACTTC.

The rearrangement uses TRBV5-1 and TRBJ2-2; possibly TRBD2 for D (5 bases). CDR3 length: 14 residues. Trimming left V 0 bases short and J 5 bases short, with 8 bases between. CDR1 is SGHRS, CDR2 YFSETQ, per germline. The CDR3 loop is CASSLVSGTGELFF. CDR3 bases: TGCGCCAGCAGCTTGGTGTCGGGGACCGGGGAGCTGTTTTTT.

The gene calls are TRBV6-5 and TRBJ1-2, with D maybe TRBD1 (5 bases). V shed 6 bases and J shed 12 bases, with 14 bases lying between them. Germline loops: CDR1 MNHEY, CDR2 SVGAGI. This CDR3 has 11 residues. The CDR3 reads CASRRGREDTF. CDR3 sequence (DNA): TGTGCCAGCAGGAGAGGCAGGGAAGACACCTTC.

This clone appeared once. The CDR3 sequence: CASSDRVYGYTF. The CDR3 DNA sequence: TGTGCCAGCAGTGACAGAGTCTATGGCTACACCTTC. The chain has TRBV28 and TRBJ1-2; D is perhaps TRBD1 (5 bases). This CDR3 is built from 12 residues. Germline V gene data show CDR1 as MDHEN and CDR2 as SYDVKM. With 5 bases removed from V and 4 bases from J, the gap between germline ends came to 8 bases.